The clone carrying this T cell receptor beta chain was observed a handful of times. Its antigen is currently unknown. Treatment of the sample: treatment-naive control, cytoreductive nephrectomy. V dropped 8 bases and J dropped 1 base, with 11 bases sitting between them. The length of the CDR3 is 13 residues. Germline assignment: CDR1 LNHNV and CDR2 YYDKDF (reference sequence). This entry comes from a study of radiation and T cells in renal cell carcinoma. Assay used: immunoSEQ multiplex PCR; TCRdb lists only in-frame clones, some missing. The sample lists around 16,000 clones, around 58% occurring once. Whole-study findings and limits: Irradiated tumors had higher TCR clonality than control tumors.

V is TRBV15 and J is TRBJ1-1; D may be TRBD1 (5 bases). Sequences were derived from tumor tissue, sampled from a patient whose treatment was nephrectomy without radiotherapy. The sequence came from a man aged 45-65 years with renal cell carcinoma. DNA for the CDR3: TGTGCCACCGCAGGGCCCACGAACACTGAAGCTTTCTTT. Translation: CATAGPTNTEAFF.